This T cell receptor (beta chain) was recorded in a study of blood T cell repertoires in COVID-19. About the study: The samples span acute and convalescent COVID-19 from the United States, Italy and Spain. Sources were T cells, B-cell-depleted T cells, or PBMCs; the material itself was cDNA or gDNA.

Seattle cases were enrolled at active infection and followed longitudinally. As originally analysed: Reference gene primer amplification yielded estimated nucleated cell counts. Assay: immunoSEQ multiplex PCR; the TCRdb copy retains only in-frame clones and omits some. V, J and clone size derive from that table, while D and trimming were established from the DNA sequence. The sample holds a few hundred thousand clones, approximately 86% seen once. Sequencing was carried out using peripheral blood. The sequence was collected from a woman aged 55-69 years with COVID-19, enrolled during active disease.

The CDR3 here is CASGSRRVRGNTIYF. DNA of the CDR3: TGTGCTAGTGGTTCTCGGAGGGTAAGAGGAAACACCATATATTTT. The chain recombines TRBV12-5 with TRBJ1-3; D unclear. Germline CDR1 LGHNT, CDR2 FRNRAP. This CDR3 has 15 amino acids. The V end lost 4 bases, the J end lost 4 bases, and 14 bases lay between the germline ends.